These 27 T cell receptor beta chains came from one sample sequenced in a study of T cells in Graves' hyperthyroidism and ophthalmopathy (dated by TCRdb to the late 2010s). Library generation was performed with multiplex PCR. Sequencing instrument: Illumina HiSeq 2000. Amplification of TCR beta CDR3 regions was carried out from RNA transcripts. The TCR CDR3 was subjected to a first round of RT-PCR using the HTBI primer set and the Qiagen OneStep RT-PCR kit. The raw public data were reprocessed by TCRdb itself: fastp quality trimming at Q25, MiXCR clonotype calling, in-frame beta chains only. Each CDR3 protein gets just one entry, which takes the most common genes and DNA from the rows behind it. The table for this sample lists under 800,000 distinct CDR3 sequences; 14% of them were counted only once. Together, the top ten hold roughly 10% of the sample. The sequencing input was blood. Source of these receptors: a young woman with Graves' hyperthyroidism.

This clonotype was observed at least ten times. The CDR3 nucleotides are TGTGCCAGCAGTCCGGGGGCGAATGAGCAGTTCTTC. Its protein is CASSPGANEQFF. The chain recombines TRBV11-3 with TRBJ2-1; either TRBD1 or TRBD2 may supply D (6 bases each). The CDR3 loop spans 12 amino acids. V was shortened by 6 bases and J by 7 bases, with 10 bases between the two germline ends. Per the germline V gene, CDR1 is SGHNT and CDR2 is YENEEA.

Note on this clonotype: The germline gene is not matched at one end of the junction; a read error may be the cause. The CDR3 DNA reads TGTGCCAGCAGCCTCAACCCAGGCATTAACACTGAAGCTCTCTTT. Translation: CASSLNPGINTEALF. The chain carries TRBV7-8 and TRBJ1-1; no reliable D call. The CDR3 has 15 amino acids. In germline, CDR1 is SGHVS, CDR2 FQNEAQ.

Concerning this clonotype: A much larger clone lies one base from this, so it may be a read error. The chain recombines TRBV20-1 with TRBJ1-1; D is perhaps TRBD1 (5 bases). Germline V gene lookup returns CDR1 DFQATT and CDR2 SNEGSKA (reference sequence). The CDR3 is 13 residues long. The CDR3 protein is CSARRGPNTKAFF. The CDR3 DNA is TGCAGTGCTAGAAGGGGCCCCAACACTAAAGCTTTCTTT.

This clonotype appeared many times. The chain links TRBV2 to TRBJ1-1; possibly TRBD1 for D (5 bases). Per germline, CDR1 SNHLY and CDR2 FYNNEI. The germline V and J ends were trimmed by 6 bases and 11 bases, with 16 bases remaining between them. This CDR3 is 12 amino acids long. The CDR3 loop reads CASRGEDVWAFF. Here the CDR3 DNA reads TGTGCCAGCAGAGGGGAAGACGTGTGGGCTTTCTTT.

This clonotype showed up just a few times. The V and J genes are TRBV5-1 and TRBJ2-3; 10 nucleotides match TRBD2. Germline V gives CDR1 SGHRS, CDR2 YFSETQ. V shed 3 bases, J shed 8 bases, and the junction held 9 bases outside the gene matches. CDR3 length equals 15 residues. The CDR3 DNA is TGCGCCAGCAGCTCGTACCTAGCGGGAGCTCGTACGCAGTATTTT. Protein: CASSSYLAGARTQYF.

The V gene is TRBV5-1, the J gene TRBJ2-7; perhaps D is TRBD1 or TRBD2 (6 bases each). The V gene's germline CDR1 is SGHRS and CDR2 YFSETQ. The CDR3 covers 15 residues. The V end was cut by 4 bases, the J end by 1 base, with 15 bases between. CDR3 nucleotides: TGCGCCAGCAGCAGCAGTTCGGGGGCTTCCTACGAGCAGTACTTC. Translating it yields CASSSSSGASYEQYF.

Many counts were recorded for this clonotype. Here the CDR3 reads CASSPLGQGDEQYF. As DNA, the CDR3 is TGTGCCAGCTCACCACTCGGTCAGGGGGACGAGCAGTACTTC. The chain recombines TRBV18 with TRBJ2-7, with 7 bases identical to TRBD1. Looked up from germline, CDR1 is KGHSH and CDR2 is LQKENI. The CDR3 consists of 14 residues. The junction had 5 bases not matched to a gene; V was cut back by 1 base and J by 5 bases.

This clonotype was counted ten times or more. The chain is built from TRBV2 and TRBJ1-1; D is possibly TRBD1 (5 bases). The CDR3 sequence is 15 residues long. CDR1 is SNHLY and CDR2 is FYNNEI in the germline V gene. The ends were cut back, 6 bases at V and 6 bases at J, with 20 bases in the middle. This CDR3 reads CASRFRYGTESEAFF. In DNA form, the CDR3 reads TGTGCCAGCAGATTCCGATACGGGACCGAATCTGAAGCTTTCTTT.

In its sample, this clonotype was seen many times. This sequence joins TRBV5-1 and TRBJ1-2; D gene uncertain. V was pared by 0 bases and J by 2 bases, with 14 bases between. The CDR3 runs 16 residues. Germline V CDR1 and CDR2: SGHRS, YFSETQ. The CDR3 coding sequence is TGCGCCAGCAGCTTGGCCATGGCTCCTGCCAACTATGGCTACACCTTC. It specifies CASSLAMAPANYGYTF.

This clonotype was observed many times. The V gene is TRBV3-1, the J gene TRBJ2-5; D is undetermined. Trimming took off 3 bases at V and 7 bases at J, with 6 bases between the two ends. The CDR3 covers 11 residues. Germline V gives CDR1 LGHDT, CDR2 YNNKEL (reference sequence). The CDR3 spells CASSQTGTQYF. CDR3 DNA sequence: TGTGCCAGCAGCCAGACGGGGACCCAGTACTTC.

This clonotype was found many times. The chain uses TRBV2 and TRBJ2-2; D gene uncertain. The germline gives CDR1 SNHLY, CDR2 FYNNEI. V lost 0 bases and J 5 bases, leaving 16 bases between the germline ends. There are 17 residues in the CDR3. CDR3 region: CASSEAGSIVGTGELFF. The CDR3 region has the DNA TGTGCCAGCAGTGAAGCGGGTAGCATTGTGGGGACCGGGGAGCTGTTTTTT.

In this sample, this clonotype turned up many times. The rearrangement uses TRBV6-1 and TRBJ2-5, with 7 bases identical to TRBD1. With 6 bases clipped from V and 5 bases from J, the junction kept 9 bases outside the gene matches. This CDR3 spans 14 amino acids. In germline, CDR1 is MNHNS, CDR2 SASEGT. The CDR3 sequence is CASRSTGVGETQYF. DNA for the CDR3: TGTGCCAGCAGAAGTACAGGGGTTGGGGAGACCCAGTACTTC.

This clonotype has a count of ten or more. V usage is TRBV6-2 or TRBV6-3 and J usage is TRBJ2-7; 14 nucleotides line up with TRBD2. CDR1 MNHEY and CDR2 SVGEGT come from the germline V gene. With 5 bases clipped from V and 3 bases from J, the junction kept 6 bases outside the gene matches. The CDR3 covers 16 residues. CDR3 coding DNA: TGTGCCAGCAGTAGGTGGACTAGCGGGAGGTTCTACGAGCAGTACTTC. It translates to CASSRWTSGRFYEQYF.

This clonotype has at least ten counts. The chain has TRBV7-6 and TRBJ2-1, with TRBD2 matching over 8 bases. V lost 3 bases, J lost 8 bases, and 6 bases stayed unmatched. The CDR3 has 14 amino acids. In germline, CDR1 is SGHVS, CDR2 FNYEAQ. CDR3 sequence: CASSLAGGDYEQFF. CDR3 nucleotides: TGTGCCAGCAGCTTGGCGGGAGGTGACTATGAGCAGTTCTTC. The complete variable domain, with remaining parts taken from reference TRBV7-6 and TRBJ2-1, reads GAGVSQSPRYKVTKRGQDVALRCDPISGHVSLYWYRQALGQGPEFLTYFNYEAQQDKSGLPNDRFSAERPEGSISTLTIQRTEQRDSAMYRCASSLAGGDYEQFFGPGTRLTVL.

This clonotype showed up just a few times. J is TRBJ1-5 and V is TRBV15; D is unresolved. CDR1 is LNHNV, CDR2 YYDKDF, per germline (reference sequence). Trimming removed 8 bases from V and 2 bases from J, with 16 bases in between. The CDR3 spans 15 residues. CDR3 sequence: CATVKNRAGNQPQHF. The DNA for the CDR3 is TGTGCCACCGTGAAGAACCGGGCTGGCAATCAGCCCCAGCATTTT.

This chain joins TRBV20-1 and TRBJ2-5; D not resolved. Germline V gene sequence: CDR1 DFQATT, CDR2 SNEGSKA (reference sequence). The CDR3 has 14 amino acids. Trimming stripped 3 bases from V and 0 bases from J, with 11 bases between. The CDR3 is CSASPGWYQETQYF. The CDR3 DNA sequence: TGCAGTGCTAGCCCAGGCTGGTACCAAGAGACCCAGTACTTC.

The J gene is TRBJ2-3, the V gene TRBV7-8, with 11 positions matching TRBD2. This CDR3 has 16 residues. In germline, CDR1 is SGHVS, CDR2 FQNEAQ. V was pared by 1 base and J by 5 bases, with 5 bases of the junction left unmatched. CDR3 nucleotides: TGTGCCAGCAGCTTAGTAGCGGGGGGGCCCTTAGATACGCAGTATTTT. Translated, it gives CASSLVAGGPLDTQYF. The full variable domain, in which reference TRBV7-8 and TRBJ2-3 provide the parts outside the CDR3, is GAGVSQSPRYKVAKRGQDVALRCDPISGHVSLFWYQQALGQGPEFLTYFQNEAQLDKSGLPSDRFFAERPEGSVSTLKIQRTQQEDSAVYLCASSLVAGGPLDTQYFGPGTRLTVL.

The chain combines TRBV24-1 with TRBJ1-2; D call uncertain. Between the trimmed V and J ends, which lost 7 bases and 5 bases, there was a span of 10 bases. There are 12 residues in the CDR3. Germline values: CDR1 KGHDR, CDR2 SFDVKD. DNA for the CDR3: TGTGCCACCAGCGACAAAGGTTATGGCTACACCTTC. This encodes CATSDKGYGYTF.

This rearrangement joins TRBV7-9 to TRBJ1-1; possible D gene TRBD1, 6 bases. CDR1 is SEHNR and CDR2 is FQNEAQ in the germline V gene (reference sequence). Trimming pared 5 bases from V and 3 bases from J, leaving 13 bases between. This CDR3 is built from 14 residues. CDR3 amino acids: CASSKGGDDTEAFF. The CDR3 DNA is TGTGCCAGCAGCAAAGGGGGAGATGACACTGAAGCTTTCTTT. Full variable domain (rest looked up from reference TRBV7-9 and TRBJ1-1): DTGVSQNPRHKITKRGQNVTFRCDPISEHNRLYWYRQTLGQGPEFLTYFQNEAQLEKSRLLSDRFSAERPKGSFSTLEIQRTEQGDSAMYLCASSKGGDDTEAFFGQGTRLTVV.

The CDR3: CSAKAGFDSYEQYF. The CDR3 DNA reads TGCAGCGCAAAGGCGGGATTCGATTCCTACGAGCAGTACTTC. The chain couples TRBV29-1 to TRBJ2-7; tentatively, D is TRBD2 (6 bases). This CDR3 has 14 residues. Germline V CDR1 and CDR2: SQVTM, ANQGSEA. The V end lost 7 bases, the J end lost 1 base, and 17 bases lay between the germline ends.

In nucleotides, the CDR3 is TGTGCCAGCAGCTTGACAGGGGGTAGCGGGGAGCAGTACTTC. Amino acid sequence: CASSLTGGSGEQYF. The chain employs TRBV5-4 and TRBJ2-7; a possible D gene is TRBD1 (8 bases). This CDR3 comprises 14 residues. Germline V lookup: CDR1 SGHNT, CDR2 YYREEE (reference sequence). Trimming removed 1 base from V and 7 bases from J, with 15 bases in between.

This clonotype turned up a few times. The chain employs TRBV19 and TRBJ2-4, with no clear D. This CDR3 is built from 17 residues. Germline V lookup: CDR1 LNHDA, CDR2 SQIVND (reference sequence). V lost 1 base and J 0 bases, leaving 13 bases between the germline ends. The CDR3 sequence is CASSIGWRGEAKNIQYF. Written as DNA, the CDR3 is TGTGCCAGTAGTATAGGGTGGCGAGGAGAAGCCAAAAACATTCAGTACTTC.

The chain links TRBV5-1 to TRBJ1-4; no reliable D call. CDR1 SGHRS and CDR2 YFSETQ come from the germline V gene. The CDR3 has 14 residues. Trimming took off 0 bases at V and 7 bases at J, with 10 bases between the two ends. The CDR3: CASSLAGRSEKLFF. CDR3 DNA sequence: TGCGCCAGCAGCTTGGCGGGGAGGAGTGAAAAACTGTTTTTT.

The chain employs TRBV6-2 or TRBV6-3 and TRBJ2-4; D gene ambiguous. The V gene's germline CDR1 is MNHEY and CDR2 SVGEGT. Trimming left V 8 bases short and J 0 bases short, with 5 bases between. The CDR3 has 12 residues. The CDR3 nucleotides read TGTGCCAGCGTGCTAGCCAAAAACATTCAGTACTTC. This sequence encodes CASVLAKNIQYF.

Many counts were recorded for this clonotype. The chain carries TRBV7-9 and TRBJ1-1; D unresolved. CDR3 length: 13 amino acids. The V end was cut by 4 bases, the J end by 3 bases, with 9 bases between. Germline CDR1 SEHNR, CDR2 FQNEAQ (reference sequence). The CDR3 reads CASSSEGYTEAFF. CDR3 coding DNA: TGTGCCAGCAGCTCCGAGGGATACACTGAAGCTTTCTTT.

The chain is built from TRBV28 and TRBJ2-3, with 8 nucleotides matching TRBD2. Germline loops: CDR1 MDHEN, CDR2 SYDVKM. The J segment lost 1 base and the V segment lost 6 bases, leaving 9 bases of the junction unmatched. The CDR3 runs 16 residues. The CDR3 DNA sequence: TGTGCCAGCAGGTTTTTTACGGGAGGGGGCACAGATACGCAGTATTTT. It translates to CASRFFTGGGTDTQYF.

J is TRBJ2-7 and V is TRBV20-1, with TRBD2 matching 9 bases. Germline assignment: CDR1 DFQATT and CDR2 SNEGSKA (reference sequence). Trimming at V came to 5 bases and at J to 3 bases, leaving 5 bases not matched to a gene. The CDR3 is 13 amino acids. As DNA, the CDR3 is TGCAGTGCTCAGAGCGGGAGGTTCTACGAGCAGTACTTC. It translates to CSAQSGRFYEQYF.